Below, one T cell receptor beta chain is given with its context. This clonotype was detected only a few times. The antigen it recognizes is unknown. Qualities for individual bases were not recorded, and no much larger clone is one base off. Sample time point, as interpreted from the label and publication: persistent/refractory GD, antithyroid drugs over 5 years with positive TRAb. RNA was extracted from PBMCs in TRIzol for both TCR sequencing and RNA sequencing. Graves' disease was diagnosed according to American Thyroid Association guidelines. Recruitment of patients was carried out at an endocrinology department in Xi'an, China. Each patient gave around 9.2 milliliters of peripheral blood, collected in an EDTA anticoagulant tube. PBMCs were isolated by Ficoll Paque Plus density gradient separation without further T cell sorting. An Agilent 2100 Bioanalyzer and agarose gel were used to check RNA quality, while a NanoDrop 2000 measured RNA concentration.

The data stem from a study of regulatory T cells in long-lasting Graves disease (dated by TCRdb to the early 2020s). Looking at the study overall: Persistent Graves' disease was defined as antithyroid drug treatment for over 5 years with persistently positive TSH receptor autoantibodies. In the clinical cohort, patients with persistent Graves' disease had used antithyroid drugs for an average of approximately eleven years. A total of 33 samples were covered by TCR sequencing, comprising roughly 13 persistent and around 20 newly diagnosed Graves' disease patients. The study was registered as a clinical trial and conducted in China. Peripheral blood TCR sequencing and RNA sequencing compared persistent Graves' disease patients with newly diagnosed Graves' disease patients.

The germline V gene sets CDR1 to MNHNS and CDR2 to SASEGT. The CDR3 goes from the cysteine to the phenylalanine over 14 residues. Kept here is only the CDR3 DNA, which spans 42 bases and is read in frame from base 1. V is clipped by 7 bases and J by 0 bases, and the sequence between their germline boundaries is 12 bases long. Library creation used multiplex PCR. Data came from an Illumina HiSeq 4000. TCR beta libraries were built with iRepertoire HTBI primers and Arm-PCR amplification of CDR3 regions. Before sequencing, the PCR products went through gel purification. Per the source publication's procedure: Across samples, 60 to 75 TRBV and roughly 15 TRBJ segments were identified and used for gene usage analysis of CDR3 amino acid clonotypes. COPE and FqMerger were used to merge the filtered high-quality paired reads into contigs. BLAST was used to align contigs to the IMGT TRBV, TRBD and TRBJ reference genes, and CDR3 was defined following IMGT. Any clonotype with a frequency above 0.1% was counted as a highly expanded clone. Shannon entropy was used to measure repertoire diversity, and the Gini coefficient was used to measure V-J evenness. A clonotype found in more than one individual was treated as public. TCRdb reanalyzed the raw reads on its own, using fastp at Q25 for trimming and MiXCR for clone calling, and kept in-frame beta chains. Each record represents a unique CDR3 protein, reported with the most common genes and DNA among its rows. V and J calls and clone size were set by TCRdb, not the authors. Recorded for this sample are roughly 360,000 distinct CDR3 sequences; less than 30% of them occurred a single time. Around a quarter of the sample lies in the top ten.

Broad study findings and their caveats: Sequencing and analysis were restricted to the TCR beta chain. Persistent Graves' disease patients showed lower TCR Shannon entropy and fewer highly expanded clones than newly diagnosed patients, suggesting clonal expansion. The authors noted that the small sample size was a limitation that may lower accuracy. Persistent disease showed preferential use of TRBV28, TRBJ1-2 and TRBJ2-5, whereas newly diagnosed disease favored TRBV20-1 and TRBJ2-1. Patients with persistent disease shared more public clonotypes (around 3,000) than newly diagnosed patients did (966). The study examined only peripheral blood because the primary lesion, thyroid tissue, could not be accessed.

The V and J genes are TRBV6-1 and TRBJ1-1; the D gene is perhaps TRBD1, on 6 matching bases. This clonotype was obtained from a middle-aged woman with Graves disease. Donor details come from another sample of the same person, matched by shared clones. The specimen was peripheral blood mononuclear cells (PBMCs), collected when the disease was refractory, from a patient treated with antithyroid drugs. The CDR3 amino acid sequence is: CASTKQGMNTEAFF. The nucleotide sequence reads TGTGCCAGCACCAAACAGGGAATGAACACTGAAGCTTTCTTT.